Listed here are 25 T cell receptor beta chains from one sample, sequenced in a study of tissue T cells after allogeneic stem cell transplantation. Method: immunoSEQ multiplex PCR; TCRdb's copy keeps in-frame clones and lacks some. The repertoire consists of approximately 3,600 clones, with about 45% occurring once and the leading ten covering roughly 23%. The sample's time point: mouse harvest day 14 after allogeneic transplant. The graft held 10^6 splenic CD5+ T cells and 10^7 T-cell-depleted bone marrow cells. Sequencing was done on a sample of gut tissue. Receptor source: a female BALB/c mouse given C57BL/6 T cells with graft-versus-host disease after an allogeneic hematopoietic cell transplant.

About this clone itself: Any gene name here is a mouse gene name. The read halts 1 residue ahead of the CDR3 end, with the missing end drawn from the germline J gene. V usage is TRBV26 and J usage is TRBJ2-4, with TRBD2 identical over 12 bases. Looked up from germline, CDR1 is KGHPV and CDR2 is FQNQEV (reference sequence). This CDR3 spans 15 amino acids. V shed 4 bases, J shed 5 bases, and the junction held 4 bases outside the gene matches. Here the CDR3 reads CASSPTGGAVNTLYF. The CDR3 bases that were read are TGTGCCAGCAGTCCGACTGGGGGGGCGGTAAACACCTTGTAC.

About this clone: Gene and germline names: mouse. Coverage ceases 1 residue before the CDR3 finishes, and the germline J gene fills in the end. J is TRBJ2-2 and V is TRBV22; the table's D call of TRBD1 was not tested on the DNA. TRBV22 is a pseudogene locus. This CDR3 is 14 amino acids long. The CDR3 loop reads CASRGGEGTGQLYF. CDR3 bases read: TGTGCCAGCAGGGGAGGGGAAGGCACCGGGCAGCTCTAC.

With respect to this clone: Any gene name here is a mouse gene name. The CDR3 sequence is CSSSQSPSNQDTQYF. CDR3 bases read: TGCTCCAGCAGTCAATCCCCCAGTAACCAAGACACCCAGTAC. V usage is TRBV23 and J usage is TRBJ2-5; the D call of TRBD1 is as the table states it, not checked on the DNA. The observed sequence ends 1 residue before the CDR3 terminus, with the missing tail filled in from the germline J gene. Germline V lookup: CDR1 KGHTA, CDR2 FQNQQP. The CDR3 loop spans 15 amino acids.

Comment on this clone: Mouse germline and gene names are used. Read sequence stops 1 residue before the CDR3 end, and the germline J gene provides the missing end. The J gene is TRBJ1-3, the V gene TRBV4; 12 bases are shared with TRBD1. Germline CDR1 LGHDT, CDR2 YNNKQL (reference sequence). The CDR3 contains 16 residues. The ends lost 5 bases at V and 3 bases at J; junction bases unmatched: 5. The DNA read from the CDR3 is TGTGCCAGCAGCGCCCGGGACAGGGGGCTTGGAAATACGCTCTAT. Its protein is CASSARDRGLGNTLY. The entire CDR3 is CASSARDRGLGNTLYF.

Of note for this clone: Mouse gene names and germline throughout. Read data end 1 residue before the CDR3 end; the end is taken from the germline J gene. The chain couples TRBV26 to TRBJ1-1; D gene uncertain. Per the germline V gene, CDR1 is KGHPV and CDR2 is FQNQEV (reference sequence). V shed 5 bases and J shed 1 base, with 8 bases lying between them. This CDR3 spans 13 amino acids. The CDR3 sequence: CASSLTVNTEVFF. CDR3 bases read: TGTGCCAGCAGTTTGACTGTAAACACAGAAGTCTTC.

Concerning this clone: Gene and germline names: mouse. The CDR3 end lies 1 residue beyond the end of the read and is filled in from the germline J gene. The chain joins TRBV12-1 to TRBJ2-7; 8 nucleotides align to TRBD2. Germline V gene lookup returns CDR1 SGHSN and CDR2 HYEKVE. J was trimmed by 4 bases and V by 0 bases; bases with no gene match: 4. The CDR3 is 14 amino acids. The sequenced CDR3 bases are TGTGCCAGCTCTCTCTCGGCTGGGGGGTATGAACAGTAC. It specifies CASSLSAGGYEQY. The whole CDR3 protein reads CASSLSAGGYEQYF.

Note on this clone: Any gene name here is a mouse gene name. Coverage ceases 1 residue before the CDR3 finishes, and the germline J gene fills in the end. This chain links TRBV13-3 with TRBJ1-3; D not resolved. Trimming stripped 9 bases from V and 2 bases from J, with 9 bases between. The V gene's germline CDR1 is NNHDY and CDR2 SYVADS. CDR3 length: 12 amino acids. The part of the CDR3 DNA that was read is TGTGCCACCCGGAGGGCTGGAAATACGCTCTAT. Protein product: CATRRAGNTLY. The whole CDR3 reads CATRRAGNTLYF. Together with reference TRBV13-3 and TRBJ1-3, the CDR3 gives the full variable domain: EAAVTQSPRSKVAVTGGKVTLSCHQTNNHDYMYWYRQDTGHGLRLIHYSYVADSTEKGDIPDGYKASRPSQENFSLILELASLSQTAVYFCATRRAGNTLYFGEGSRLIVV.

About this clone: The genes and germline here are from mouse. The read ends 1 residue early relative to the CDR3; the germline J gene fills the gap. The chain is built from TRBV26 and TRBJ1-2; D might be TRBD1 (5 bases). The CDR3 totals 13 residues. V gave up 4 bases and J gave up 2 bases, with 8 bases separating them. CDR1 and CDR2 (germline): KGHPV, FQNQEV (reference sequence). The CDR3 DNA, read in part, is TGTGCCAGCAGTCCCCGACAGAACTCCGACTACACC. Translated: CASSPRQNSDYT. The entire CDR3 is CASSPRQNSDYTF.

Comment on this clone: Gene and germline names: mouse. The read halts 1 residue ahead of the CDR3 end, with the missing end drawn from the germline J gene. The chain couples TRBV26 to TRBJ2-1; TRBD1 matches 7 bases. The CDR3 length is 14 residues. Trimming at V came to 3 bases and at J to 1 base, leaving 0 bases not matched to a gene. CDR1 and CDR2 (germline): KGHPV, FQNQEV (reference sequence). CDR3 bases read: TGTGCCAGCAGTCTACAGGGGAACTATGCTGAGCAGTTC. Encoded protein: CASSLQGNYAEQF. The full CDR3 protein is CASSLQGNYAEQFF.

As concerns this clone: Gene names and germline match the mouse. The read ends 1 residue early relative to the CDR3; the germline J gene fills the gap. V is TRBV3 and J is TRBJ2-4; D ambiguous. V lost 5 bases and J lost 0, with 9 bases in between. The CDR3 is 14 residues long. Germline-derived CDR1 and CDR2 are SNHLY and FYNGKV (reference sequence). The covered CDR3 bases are TGTGCCAGCAGCCTCACTTCTAGTCAAAACACCTTGTAC. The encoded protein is CASSLTSSQNTLY. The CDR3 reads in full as CASSLTSSQNTLYF.

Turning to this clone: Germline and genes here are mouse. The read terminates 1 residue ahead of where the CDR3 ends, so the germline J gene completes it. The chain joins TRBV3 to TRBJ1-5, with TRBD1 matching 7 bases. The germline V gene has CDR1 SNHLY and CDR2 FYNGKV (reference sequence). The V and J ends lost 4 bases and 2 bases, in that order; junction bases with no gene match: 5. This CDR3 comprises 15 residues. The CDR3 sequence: CASSWQGGDNQAPLF. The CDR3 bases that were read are TGTGCCAGCAGCTGGCAGGGGGGGGACAACCAGGCTCCGCTT.

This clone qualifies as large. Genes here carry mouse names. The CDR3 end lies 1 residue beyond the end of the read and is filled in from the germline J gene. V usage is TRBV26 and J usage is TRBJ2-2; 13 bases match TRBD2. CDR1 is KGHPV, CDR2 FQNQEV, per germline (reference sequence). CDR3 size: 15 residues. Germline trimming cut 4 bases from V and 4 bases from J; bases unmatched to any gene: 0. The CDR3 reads CASSRTGGATGQLYF. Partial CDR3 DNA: TGTGCCAGCAGTCGGACTGGGGGGGCCACCGGGCAGCTCTAC.

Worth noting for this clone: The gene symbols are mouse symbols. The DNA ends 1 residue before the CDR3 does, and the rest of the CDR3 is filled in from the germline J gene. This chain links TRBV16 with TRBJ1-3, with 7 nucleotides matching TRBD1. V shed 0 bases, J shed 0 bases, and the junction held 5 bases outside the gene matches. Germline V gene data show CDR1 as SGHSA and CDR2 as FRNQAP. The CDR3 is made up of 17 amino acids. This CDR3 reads CASSLDPRGASGNTLYF. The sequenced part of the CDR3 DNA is TGTGCAAGCAGCTTAGATCCCAGGGGGGCTTCTGGAAATACGCTCTAT. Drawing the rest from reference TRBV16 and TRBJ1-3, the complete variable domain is NAGVIQTPRHKVTGKGQEATLWCEPISGHSAVFWYRQTIVQGLEFLTYFRNQAPIDDSGMPKERFSAQMPNQSHSTLKIQSTQPQDSAVYLCASSLDPRGASGNTLYFGEGSRLIVV.

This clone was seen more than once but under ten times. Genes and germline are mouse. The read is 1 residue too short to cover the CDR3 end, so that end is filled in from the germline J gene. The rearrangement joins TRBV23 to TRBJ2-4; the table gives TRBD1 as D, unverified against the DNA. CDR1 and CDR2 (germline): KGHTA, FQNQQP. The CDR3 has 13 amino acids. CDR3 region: CSSSPGTENTLYF. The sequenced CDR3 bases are TGCTCCAGCAGTCCCGGGACAGAAAACACCTTGTAC.

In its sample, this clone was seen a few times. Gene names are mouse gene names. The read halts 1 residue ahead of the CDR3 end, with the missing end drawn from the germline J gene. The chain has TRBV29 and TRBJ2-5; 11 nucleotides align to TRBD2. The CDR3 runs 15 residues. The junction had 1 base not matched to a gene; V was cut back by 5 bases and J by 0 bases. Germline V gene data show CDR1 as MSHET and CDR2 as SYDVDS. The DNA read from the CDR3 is TGTGCTAGCAGTACTGGGGGGGCTAACCAAGACACCCAGTAC. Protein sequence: CASSTGGANQDTQY. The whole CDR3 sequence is CASSTGGANQDTQYF.

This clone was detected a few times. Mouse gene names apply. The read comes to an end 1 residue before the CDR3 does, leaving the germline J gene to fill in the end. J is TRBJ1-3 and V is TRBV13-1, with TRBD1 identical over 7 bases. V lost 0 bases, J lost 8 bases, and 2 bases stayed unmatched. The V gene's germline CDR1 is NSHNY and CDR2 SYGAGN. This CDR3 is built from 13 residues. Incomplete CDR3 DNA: TGTGCCAGCAGTGATGGACAGGGATATACGCTCTAT. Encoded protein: CASSDGQGYTLY. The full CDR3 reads CASSDGQGYTLYF.

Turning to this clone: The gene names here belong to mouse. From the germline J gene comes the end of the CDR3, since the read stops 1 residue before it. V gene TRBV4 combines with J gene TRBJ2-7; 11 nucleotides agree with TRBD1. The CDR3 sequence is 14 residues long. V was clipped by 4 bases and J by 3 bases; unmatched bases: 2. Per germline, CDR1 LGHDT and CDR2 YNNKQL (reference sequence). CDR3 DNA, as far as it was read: TGTGCCAGCAGCTCGGGACAGGGGGACTATGAACAGTAC. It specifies CASSSGQGDYEQY. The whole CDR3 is CASSSGQGDYEQYF.

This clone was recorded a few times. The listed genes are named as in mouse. The DNA read from the CDR3 is TGTGCAAGCAGCTTAGCTGGGGGGGAATATGAACAGTAC. Protein sequence: CASSLAGGEYEQY. The entire CDR3 protein is CASSLAGGEYEQYF. The gene calls are TRBV16 and TRBJ2-7; TRBD2 matches 9 bases. The CDR3 is cut off 1 residue early in the read; its end comes from the germline J gene. The CDR3 is made up of 14 amino acids. V was pared by 1 base and J by 4 bases, with 2 bases of the junction left unmatched. Per germline, CDR1 SGHSA and CDR2 FRNQAP.

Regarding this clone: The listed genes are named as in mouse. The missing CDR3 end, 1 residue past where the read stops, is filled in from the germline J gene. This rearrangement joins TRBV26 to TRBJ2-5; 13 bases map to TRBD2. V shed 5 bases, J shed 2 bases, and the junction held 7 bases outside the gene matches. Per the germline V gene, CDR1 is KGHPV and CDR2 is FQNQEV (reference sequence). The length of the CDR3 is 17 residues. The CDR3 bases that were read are TGTGCCAGCAGTTCCGGGACTGGGGGGGTTTCCCAAGACACCCAGTAC. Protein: CASSSGTGGVSQDTQY. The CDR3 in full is CASSSGTGGVSQDTQYF.

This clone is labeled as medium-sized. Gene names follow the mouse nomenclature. CDR3 bases read: TGTGCCAGCAGTCTTAGCGGGGGCAGGGCCTATGAACAGTAC. Its translation: CASSLSGGRAYEQY. The CDR3, in full, reads CASSLSGGRAYEQYF. The chain links TRBV14 to TRBJ2-7; either TRBD1 or TRBD2 may supply D (6 bases each). The read halts 1 residue ahead of the CDR3 end, with the missing end drawn from the germline J gene. Germline V lookup: CDR1 SGHDT, CDR2 FRDEAV. Trimming took 4 bases from V and 2 from J, leaving 16 bases between them. The CDR3 has 15 residues. The full variable domain, in which reference TRBV14 and TRBJ2-7 provide the parts outside the CDR3, is EAGVTQSPRYAVLQEGQAVSFWCDPISGHDTLYWYQQPRDQGPQLLVYFRDEAVIDNSQLPSDRFSAVRPKGTNSTLKIQSAKQGDTATYLCASSLSGGRAYEQYFGPGTRLTVL.

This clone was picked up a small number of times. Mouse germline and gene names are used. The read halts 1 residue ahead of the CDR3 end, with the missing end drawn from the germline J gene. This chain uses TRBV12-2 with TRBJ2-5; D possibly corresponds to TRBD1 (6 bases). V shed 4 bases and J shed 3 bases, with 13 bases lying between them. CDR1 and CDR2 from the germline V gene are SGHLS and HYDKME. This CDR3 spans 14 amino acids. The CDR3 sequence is CASSHRDKQDTQYF. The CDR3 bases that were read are TGTGCCAGCTCCCACCGGGACAAACAAGACACCCAGTAC.

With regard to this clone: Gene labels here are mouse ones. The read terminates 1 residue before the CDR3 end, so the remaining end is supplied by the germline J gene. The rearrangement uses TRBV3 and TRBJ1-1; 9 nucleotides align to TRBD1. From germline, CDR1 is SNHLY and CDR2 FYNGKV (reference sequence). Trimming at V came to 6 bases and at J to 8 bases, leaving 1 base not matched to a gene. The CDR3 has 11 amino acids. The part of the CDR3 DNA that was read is TGTGCCAGCAGGGGGACAGGGGAAGTCTTC. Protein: CASRGTGEVF. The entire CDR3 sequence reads CASRGTGEVFF.

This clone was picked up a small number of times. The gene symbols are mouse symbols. CDR3 residues: CASSPRGFSAETLYF. CDR3 DNA, as far as it was read: TGTGCCAGCAGTCCCCGGGGGTTTAGTGCAGAAACGCTGTAT. The rearrangement links TRBV15 to TRBJ2-3, with D perhaps assigned TRBD1 or TRBD2 (5 bases each). The read falls 1 residue short of the CDR3 end, and the missing part is taken from the germline J gene. Per the germline V gene, CDR1 is SGHND and CDR2 is FRSKSL. The CDR3 is 15 residues long. V was pared by 5 bases and J by 0 bases, with 12 bases between.

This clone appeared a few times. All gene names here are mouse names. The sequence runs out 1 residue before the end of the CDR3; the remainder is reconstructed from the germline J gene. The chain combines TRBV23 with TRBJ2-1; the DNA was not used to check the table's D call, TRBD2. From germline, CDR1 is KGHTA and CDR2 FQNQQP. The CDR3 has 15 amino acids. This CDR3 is CSSSQSVTFYAEQFF. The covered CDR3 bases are TGCTCCAGCAGTCAATCGGTGACTTTCTATGCTGAGCAGTTC.

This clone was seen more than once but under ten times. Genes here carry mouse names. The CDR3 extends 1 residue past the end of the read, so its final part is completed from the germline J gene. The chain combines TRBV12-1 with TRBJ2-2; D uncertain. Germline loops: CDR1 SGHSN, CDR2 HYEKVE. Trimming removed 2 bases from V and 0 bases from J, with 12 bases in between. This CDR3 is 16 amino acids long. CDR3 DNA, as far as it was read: TGTGCCAGCTCTCCCTTGCAAGAATCAAACACCGGGCAGCTCTAC. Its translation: CASSPLQESNTGQLY. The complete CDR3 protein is CASSPLQESNTGQLYF.